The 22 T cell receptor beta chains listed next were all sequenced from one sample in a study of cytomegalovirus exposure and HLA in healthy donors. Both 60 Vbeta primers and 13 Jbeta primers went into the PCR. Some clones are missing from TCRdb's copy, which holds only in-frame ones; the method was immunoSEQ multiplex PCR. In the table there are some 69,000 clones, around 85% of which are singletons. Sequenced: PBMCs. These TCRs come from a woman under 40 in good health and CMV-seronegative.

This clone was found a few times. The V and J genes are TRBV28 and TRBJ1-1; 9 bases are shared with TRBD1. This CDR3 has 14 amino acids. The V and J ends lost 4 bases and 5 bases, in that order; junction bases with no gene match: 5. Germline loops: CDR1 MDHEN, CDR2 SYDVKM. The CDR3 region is CASSSTGGWTEAFF. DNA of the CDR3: TGTGCCAGCAGTTCTACAGGGGGCTGGACTGAAGCTTTCTTT.

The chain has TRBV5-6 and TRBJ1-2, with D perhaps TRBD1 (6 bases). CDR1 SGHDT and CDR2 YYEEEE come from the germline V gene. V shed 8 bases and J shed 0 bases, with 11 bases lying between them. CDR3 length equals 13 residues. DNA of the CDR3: TGTGCCAGTCGGGACACCACTAACTATGGCTACACCTTC. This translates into CASRDTTNYGYTF.

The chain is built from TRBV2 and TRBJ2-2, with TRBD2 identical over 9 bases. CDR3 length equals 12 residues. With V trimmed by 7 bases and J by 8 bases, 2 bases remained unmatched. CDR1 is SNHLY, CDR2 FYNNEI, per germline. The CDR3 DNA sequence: TGTGCCAGCAATAGCGGGAGAGGGGAGCTGTTTTTT. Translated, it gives CASNSGRGELFF.

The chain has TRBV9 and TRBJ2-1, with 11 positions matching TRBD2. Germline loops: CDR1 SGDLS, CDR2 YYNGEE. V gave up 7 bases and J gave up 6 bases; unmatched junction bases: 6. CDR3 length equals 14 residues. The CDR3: CASSGTSGSNEQFF. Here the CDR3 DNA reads TGTGCCAGCTCCGGGACTAGCGGTTCCAATGAGCAGTTCTTC. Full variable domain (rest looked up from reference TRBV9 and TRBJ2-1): DSGVTQTPKHLITATGQRVTLRCSPRSGDLSVYWYQQSLDQGLQFLIQYYNGEERAKGNILERFSAQQFPDLHSELNLSSLELGDSALYFCASSGTSGSNEQFFGPGTRLTVL.

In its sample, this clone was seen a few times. The CDR3 loop reads CASSLGGARGLSGYTF. The DNA for the CDR3 is TGTGCCAGCAGCTTAGGTGGGGCCAGGGGCCTTAGCGGCTACACCTTC. This sequence joins TRBV7-9 and TRBJ1-2, with a weak D call TRBD1 (6 bases). Germline V CDR1 and CDR2: SEHNR, FQNEAQ (reference sequence). The germline V and J ends were trimmed by 1 base and 8 bases, with 20 bases remaining between them. CDR3 length: 16 residues.

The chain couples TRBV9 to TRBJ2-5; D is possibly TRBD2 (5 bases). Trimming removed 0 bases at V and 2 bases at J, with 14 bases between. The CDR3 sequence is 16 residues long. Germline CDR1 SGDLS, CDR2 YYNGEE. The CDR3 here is CASSVGEGLRQETQYF. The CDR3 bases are TGTGCCAGCAGCGTAGGAGAGGGTCTGCGACAAGAGACCCAGTACTTC.

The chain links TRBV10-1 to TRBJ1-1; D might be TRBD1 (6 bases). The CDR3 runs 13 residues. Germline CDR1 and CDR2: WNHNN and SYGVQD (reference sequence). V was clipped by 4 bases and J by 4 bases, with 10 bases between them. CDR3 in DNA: TGCGCCAGCAGTGCGACACAGGGCACTGAAGCTTTCTTT. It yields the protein CASSATQGTEAFF.

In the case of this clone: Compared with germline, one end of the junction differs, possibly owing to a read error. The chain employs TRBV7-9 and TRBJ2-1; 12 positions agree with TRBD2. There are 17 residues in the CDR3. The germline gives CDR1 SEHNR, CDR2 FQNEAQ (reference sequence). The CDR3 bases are TGTTCCAGCAGCTTCGGGGCTAGCGGGAGGGCCAACGATGAGCAGTTCTTC. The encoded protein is CSSSFGASGRANDEQFF.

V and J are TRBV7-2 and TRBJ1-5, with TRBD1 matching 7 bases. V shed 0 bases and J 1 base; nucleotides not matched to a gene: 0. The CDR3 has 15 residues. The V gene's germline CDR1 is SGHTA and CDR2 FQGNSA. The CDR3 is CASSLATGSNQPQHF. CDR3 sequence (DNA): TGTGCCAGCAGCTTAGCGACAGGGAGCAATCAGCCCCAGCATTTT.

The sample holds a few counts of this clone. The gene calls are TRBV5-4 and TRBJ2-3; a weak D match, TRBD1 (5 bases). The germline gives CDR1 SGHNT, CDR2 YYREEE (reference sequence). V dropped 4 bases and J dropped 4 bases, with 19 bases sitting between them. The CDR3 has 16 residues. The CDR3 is CASSNRRTARSDTQYF. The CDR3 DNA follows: TGTGCCAGCAGCAACAGGCGGACGGCCAGGTCAGATACGCAGTATTTT.

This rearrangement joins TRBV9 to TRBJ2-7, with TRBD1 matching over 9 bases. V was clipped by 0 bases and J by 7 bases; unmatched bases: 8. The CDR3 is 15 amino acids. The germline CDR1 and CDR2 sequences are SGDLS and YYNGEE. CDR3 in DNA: TGTGCCAGCAGCGTAGGCTGGGGGACAGGGAATGAGCAGTACTTC. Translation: CASSVGWGTGNEQYF.

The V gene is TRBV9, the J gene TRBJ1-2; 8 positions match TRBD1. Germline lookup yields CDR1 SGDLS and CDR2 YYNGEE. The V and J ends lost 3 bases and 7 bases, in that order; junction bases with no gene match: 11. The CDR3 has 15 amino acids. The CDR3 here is CASSETGQGGGGYTF. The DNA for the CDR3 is TGTGCCAGCAGCGAGACCGGACAGGGAGGCGGTGGCTACACCTTC.

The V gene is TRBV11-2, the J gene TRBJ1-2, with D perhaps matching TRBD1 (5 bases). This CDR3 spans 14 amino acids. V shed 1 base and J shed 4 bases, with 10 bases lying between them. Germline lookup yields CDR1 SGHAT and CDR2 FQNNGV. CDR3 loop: CASSLGGDGYGYTF. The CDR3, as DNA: TGTGCCAGCAGCTTAGGGGGGGACGGCTATGGCTACACCTTC.

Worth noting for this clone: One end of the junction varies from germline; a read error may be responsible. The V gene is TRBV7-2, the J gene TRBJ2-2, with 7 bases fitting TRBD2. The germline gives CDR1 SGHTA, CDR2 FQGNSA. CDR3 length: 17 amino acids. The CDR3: CASSPHLGGSKTGELFF. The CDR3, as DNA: TGTGCCAGCAGCCCTCACCTGGGAGGGTCGAAGACCGGGGAGCTGTTTTTT.

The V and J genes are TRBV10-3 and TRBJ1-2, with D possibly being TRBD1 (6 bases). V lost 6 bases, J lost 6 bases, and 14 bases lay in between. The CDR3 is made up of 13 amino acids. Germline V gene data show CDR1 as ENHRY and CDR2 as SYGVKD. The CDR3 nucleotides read TGTGCCATCAGGTTTCAGGGGCCCCATGGCTACACCTTC. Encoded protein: CAIRFQGPHGYTF.

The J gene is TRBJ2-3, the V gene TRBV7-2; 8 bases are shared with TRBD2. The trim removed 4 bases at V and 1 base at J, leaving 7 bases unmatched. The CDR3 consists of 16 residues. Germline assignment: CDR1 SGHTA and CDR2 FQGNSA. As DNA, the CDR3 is TGTGCCAGCAGCTCGATTCTTAGCGGGGGCACAGATACGCAGTATTTT. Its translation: CASSSILSGGTDTQYF.

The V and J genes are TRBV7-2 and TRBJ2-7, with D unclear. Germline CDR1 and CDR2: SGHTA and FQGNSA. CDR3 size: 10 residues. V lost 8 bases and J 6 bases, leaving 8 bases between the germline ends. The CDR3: CASPQAEQYV. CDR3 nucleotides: TGTGCCAGCCCTCAGGCCGAGCAGTACGTC.

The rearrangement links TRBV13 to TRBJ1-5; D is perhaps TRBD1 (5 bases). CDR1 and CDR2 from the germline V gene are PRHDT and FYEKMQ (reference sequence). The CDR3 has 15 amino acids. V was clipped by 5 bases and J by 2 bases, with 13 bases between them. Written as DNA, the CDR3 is TGTGCCAGCAGCACCATAGACAGAGGCAATCAGCCCCAGCATTTT. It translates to CASSTIDRGNQPQHF.

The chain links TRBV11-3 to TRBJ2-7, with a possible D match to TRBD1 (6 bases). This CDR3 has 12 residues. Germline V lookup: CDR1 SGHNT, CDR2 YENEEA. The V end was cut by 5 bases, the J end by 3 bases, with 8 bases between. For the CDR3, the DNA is TGTGCCAGCAGCCTGGACAGCTACGAGCAGTACGTC. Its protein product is CASSLDSYEQYV.

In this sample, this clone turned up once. In nucleotides, the CDR3 is TGTGCCAGCAGCTTAAGTGGAGGACAGAACCCCCCGAATGAGCAGTTCTTC. Protein sequence: CASSLSGGQNPPNEQFF. The chain links TRBV7-2 to TRBJ2-1; a possible D gene is TRBD1 (6 bases). The CDR3 extends over 17 amino acids. In germline, CDR1 is SGHTA, CDR2 FQGNSA. The V end was cut by 2 bases, the J end by 7 bases, with 21 bases between. The whole variable domain, remainder taken from reference TRBV7-2 and TRBJ2-1, is GAGVSQSPSNKVTEKGKDVELRCDPISGHTALYWYRQSLGQGLEFLIYFQGNSAPDKSGLPSDRFSAERTGGSVSTLTIQRTQQEDSAVYLCASSLSGGQNPPNEQFFGPGTRLTVL.

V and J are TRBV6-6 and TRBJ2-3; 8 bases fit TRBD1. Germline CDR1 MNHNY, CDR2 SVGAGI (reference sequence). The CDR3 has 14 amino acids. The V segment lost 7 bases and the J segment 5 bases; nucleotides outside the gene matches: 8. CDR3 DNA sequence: TGTGCCAGCACCCGAGGACAGGGAGGAGATACGCAGTATTTT. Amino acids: CASTRGQGGDTQYF.

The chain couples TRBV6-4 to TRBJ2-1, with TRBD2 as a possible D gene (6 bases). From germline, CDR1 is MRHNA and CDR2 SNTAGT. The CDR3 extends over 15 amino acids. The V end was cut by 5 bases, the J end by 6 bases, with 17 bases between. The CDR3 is CASSWAHGGSNEQFF. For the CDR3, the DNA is TGTGCCAGCAGTTGGGCCCACGGAGGGAGCAATGAGCAGTTCTTC.